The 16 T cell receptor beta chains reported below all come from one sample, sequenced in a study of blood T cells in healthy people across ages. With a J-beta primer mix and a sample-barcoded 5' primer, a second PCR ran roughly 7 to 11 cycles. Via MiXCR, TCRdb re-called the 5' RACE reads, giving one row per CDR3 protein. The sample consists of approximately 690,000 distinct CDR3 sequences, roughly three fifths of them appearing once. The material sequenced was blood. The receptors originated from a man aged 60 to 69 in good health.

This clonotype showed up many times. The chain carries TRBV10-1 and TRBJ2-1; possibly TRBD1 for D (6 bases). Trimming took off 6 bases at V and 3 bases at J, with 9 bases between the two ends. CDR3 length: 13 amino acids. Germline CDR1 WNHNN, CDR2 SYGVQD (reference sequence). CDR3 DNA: TGCGCCAGCAGCGGACAGATCTACAATGAGCAGTTCTTC. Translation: CASSGQIYNEQFF.

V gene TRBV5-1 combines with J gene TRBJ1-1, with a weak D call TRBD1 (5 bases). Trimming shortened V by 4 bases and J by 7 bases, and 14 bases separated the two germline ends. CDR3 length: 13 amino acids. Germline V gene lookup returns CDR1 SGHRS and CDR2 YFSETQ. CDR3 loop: CASSVWAQGEAFF. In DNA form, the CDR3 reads TGCGCCAGCAGCGTGTGGGCCCAGGGTGAAGCTTTCTTT.

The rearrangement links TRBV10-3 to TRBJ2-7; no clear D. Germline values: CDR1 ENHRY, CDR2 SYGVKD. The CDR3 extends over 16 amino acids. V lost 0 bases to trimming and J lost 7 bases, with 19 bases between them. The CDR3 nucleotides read TGTGCCATCAGTGAGTCTAGTCCGCCGATTTACAATGAGCAGTACTTC. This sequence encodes CAISESSPPIYNEQYF.

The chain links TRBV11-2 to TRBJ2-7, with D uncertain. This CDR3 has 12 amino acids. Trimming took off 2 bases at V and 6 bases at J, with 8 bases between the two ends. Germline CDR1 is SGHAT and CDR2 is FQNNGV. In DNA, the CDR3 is TGTGCCAGCAGCTTAAGCGCTATCGAGCAGTACTTC. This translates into CASSLSAIEQYF.

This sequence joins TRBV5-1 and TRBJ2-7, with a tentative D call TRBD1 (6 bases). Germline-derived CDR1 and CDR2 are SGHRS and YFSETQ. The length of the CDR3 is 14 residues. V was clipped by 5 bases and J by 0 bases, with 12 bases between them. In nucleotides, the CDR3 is TGCGCCAGCAGTAAACAGACAGGCTCCTACGAGCAGTACTTC. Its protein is CASSKQTGSYEQYF.

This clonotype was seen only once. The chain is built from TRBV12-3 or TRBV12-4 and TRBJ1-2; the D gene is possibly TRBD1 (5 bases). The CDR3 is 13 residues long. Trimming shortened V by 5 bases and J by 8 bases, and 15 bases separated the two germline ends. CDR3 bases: TGTGCCAGCAGTGGGCAGGGATCGAAAGGCTACACCTTC. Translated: CASSGQGSKGYTF.

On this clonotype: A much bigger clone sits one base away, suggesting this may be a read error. The CDR3 sequence is CATSYGDTQYF. CDR3 in DNA: TGTGCCACCAGTTATGGAGATACGCAGTATTTT. V and J are TRBV24-1 and TRBJ2-3; D is unclear. V lost 6 bases and J 5 bases, leaving 5 bases between the germline ends. There are 11 residues in the CDR3. Germline CDR1 is KGHDR and CDR2 is SFDVKD.

The CDR3, as DNA: TGTGCCAGCAGTATAACGAGGACAGGCCCTCACTATGGCTACACCTTC. Its translation: CASSITRTGPHYGYTF. V usage is TRBV28 and J usage is TRBJ1-2; 7 nucleotides agree with TRBD1. Germline V CDR1 and CDR2: MDHEN, SYDVKM. The CDR3 has 16 residues. V was pared by 5 bases and J by 3 bases, with 12 bases of the junction left unmatched.

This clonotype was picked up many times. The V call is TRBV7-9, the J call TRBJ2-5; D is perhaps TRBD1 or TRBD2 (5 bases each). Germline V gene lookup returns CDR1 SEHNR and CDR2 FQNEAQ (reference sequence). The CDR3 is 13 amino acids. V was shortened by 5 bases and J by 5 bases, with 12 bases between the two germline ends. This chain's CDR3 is CASSPGGSETQYF. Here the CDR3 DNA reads TGTGCCAGCAGCCCTGGGGGTTCGGAGACCCAGTACTTC.

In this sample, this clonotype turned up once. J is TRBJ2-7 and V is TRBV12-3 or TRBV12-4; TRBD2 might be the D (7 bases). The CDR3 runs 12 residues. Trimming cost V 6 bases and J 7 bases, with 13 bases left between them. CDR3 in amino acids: CASRMGGAEQYF. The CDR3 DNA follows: TGTGCCAGCAGGATGGGGGGGGCTGAGCAGTACTTC.

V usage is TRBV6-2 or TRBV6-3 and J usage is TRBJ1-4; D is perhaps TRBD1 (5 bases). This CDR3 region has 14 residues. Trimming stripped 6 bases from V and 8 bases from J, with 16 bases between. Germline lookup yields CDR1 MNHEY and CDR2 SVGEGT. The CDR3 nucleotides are TGTGCCAGCAGGTTGGTCAGGGCGGACGAAAAACTGTTTTTT. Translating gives CASRLVRADEKLFF.

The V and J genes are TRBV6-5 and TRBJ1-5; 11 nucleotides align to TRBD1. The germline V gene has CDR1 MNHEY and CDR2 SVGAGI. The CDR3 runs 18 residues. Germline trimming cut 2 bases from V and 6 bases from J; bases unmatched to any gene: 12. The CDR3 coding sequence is TGTGCCAGCAGTTACGGGGCTGCCGGGACAGGGGGGATTCAGCCCCAGCATTTT. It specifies CASSYGAAGTGGIQPQHF.

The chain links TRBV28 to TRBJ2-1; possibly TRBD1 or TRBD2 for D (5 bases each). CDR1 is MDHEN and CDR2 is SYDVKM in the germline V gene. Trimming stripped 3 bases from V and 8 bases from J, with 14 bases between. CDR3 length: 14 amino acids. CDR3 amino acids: CASSFAGTRYEQFF. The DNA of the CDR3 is TGTGCCAGCAGTTTCGCAGGGACGAGGTATGAGCAGTTCTTC.

The CDR3 bases are TGTGCCAGCAGTTTAAGGGCCATCCGGAGCGAGCAGTACTTC. Protein product: CASSLRAIRSEQYF. The rearrangement joins TRBV12-3 or TRBV12-4 to TRBJ2-7, with no clear D. The CDR3 runs 14 residues. V shed 2 bases and J shed 6 bases, with 14 bases lying between them.

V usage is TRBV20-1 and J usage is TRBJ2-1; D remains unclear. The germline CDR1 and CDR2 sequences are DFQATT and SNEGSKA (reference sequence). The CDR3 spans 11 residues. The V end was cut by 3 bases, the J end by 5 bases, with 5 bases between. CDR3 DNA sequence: TGCAGTGCTAGGCCCCACAATGAGCAGTTCTTC. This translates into CSARPHNEQFF.

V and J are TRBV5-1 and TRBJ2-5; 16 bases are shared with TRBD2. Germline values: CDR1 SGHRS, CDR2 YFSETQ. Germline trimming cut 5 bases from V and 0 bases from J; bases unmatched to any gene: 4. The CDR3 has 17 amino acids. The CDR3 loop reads CASSAGLAGGHQETQYF. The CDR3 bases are TGCGCCAGCAGTGCGGGACTAGCGGGGGGGCACCAAGAGACCCAGTACTTC.